One and the same sample provided the 20 T cell receptor beta chains below, sequenced in a study of shared clonotypes between healthy human individuals. Naivety among CD8 cells was defined by CD45RO negativity and positive CCR7 selection, thereby excluding terminally differentiated effector memory CD45RA+ cells. TCRdb's copy holds only in-frame clones and misses some; the assay was immunoSEQ multiplex PCR. The sample yields under 1 million clones, roughly 92% seen once. Sequencing used naive CD8+ T cells sorted from blood. The origin of the receptors is a man aged 25-45 years in good health.

The chain links TRBV18 to TRBJ2-5; 9 bases match TRBD1. The germline V gene encodes CDR1 KGHSH and CDR2 LQKENI. V gave up 6 bases and J gave up 4 bases; unmatched junction bases: 15. There are 17 residues in the CDR3. CDR3 coding DNA: TGTGCCAGCTCTCTCAATACCGGGACAGGGCCGGGAGAGACCCAGTACTTC. This encodes CASSLNTGTGPGETQYF.

This chain links TRBV11-3 with TRBJ2-3; 14 bases align to TRBD2. With V trimmed by 4 bases and J by 1 base, 4 bases remained unmatched. Germline-derived CDR1 and CDR2 are SGHNT and YENEEA. The CDR3 runs to 17 residues. The CDR3 sequence is CASSSGLAGGGTDTQYF. CDR3 bases: TGTGCCAGCAGCTCCGGACTAGCGGGAGGAGGCACAGATACGCAGTATTTT.

The chain has TRBV19 and TRBJ2-6; D gene ambiguous. Trimming cost V 9 bases and J 0 bases, with 9 bases left between them. Germline V gene lookup returns CDR1 LNHDA and CDR2 SQIVND (reference sequence). The CDR3 has 14 residues. The CDR3 region is CASQGYSGANVLTF. Here the CDR3 DNA reads TGTGCCAGCCAAGGTTACTCTGGGGCCAACGTCCTGACTTTC.

The DNA for the CDR3 is TGTGCCAGCAGCGCTCCGGCGGGACTCCCCAGCGAGCAGTACTTC. Amino acid sequence: CASSAPAGLPSEQYF. V gene TRBV7-6 combines with J gene TRBJ2-7; maybe TRBD2 (6 bases). CDR1 is SGHVS and CDR2 is FNYEAQ in the germline V gene. Trimming left V 5 bases short and J 6 bases short, with 20 bases between. This CDR3 contains 15 residues.

This chain links TRBV7-9 with TRBJ2-1; D is undetermined. The CDR3 spans 15 residues. Trimming shortened V by 3 bases and J by 0 bases, and 9 bases separated the two germline ends. Germline V gene lookup returns CDR1 SEHNR and CDR2 FQNEAQ (reference sequence). The CDR3 reads CASSFPVSSYNEQFF. For the CDR3, the DNA is TGTGCCAGCAGCTTTCCCGTAAGCTCCTACAATGAGCAGTTCTTC. Full variable domain (rest looked up from reference TRBV7-9 and TRBJ2-1): DTGVSQNPRHKITKRGQNVTFRCDPISEHNRLYWYRQTLGQGPEFLTYFQNEAQLEKSRLLSDRFSAERPKGSFSTLEIQRTEQGDSAMYLCASSFPVSSYNEQFFGPGTRLTVL.

The chain employs TRBV7-9 and TRBJ2-7; 15 positions agree with TRBD2. V lost 5 bases, J lost 3 bases, and 8 bases stayed unmatched. Germline assignment: CDR1 SEHNR and CDR2 FQNEAQ (reference sequence). CDR3 length: 17 amino acids. DNA for the CDR3: TGTGCCAGCAGCCACGGGACTAGCGGGAGGATCAGCTACGAGCAGTACTTC. Its protein product is CASSHGTSGRISYEQYF. Full variable domain (outside the CDR3, taken from reference TRBV7-9 and TRBJ2-7): DTGVSQNPRHKITKRGQNVTFRCDPISEHNRLYWYRQTLGQGPEFLTYFQNEAQLEKSRLLSDRFSAERPKGSFSTLEIQRTEQGDSAMYLCASSHGTSGRISYEQYFGPGTRLTVT.

The rearrangement uses TRBV27 and TRBJ2-1; 10 bases fit TRBD2. V lost 8 bases to trimming and J lost 8 bases; unmatched junction nucleotides: 21. From germline, CDR1 is MNHEY and CDR2 SMNVEV (reference sequence). The CDR3 consists of 18 residues. CDR3 coding DNA: TGTGCCAGCTCTAATCGAGTGGTGGCTAGCGGGAGTAGTCATGAGCAGTTCTTC. Encoded protein: CASSNRVVASGSSHEQFF.

The V gene is TRBV18, the J gene TRBJ2-1; TRBD1 aligns across 7 bases. V shed 7 bases and J 6 bases; nucleotides not matched to a gene: 9. The germline V gene encodes CDR1 KGHSH and CDR2 LQKENI. This CDR3 is 14 amino acids long. The CDR3 here is CASYVPGQINEQFF. The CDR3 nucleotides are TGTGCCAGCTACGTACCGGGACAGATCAATGAGCAGTTCTTC.

The chain couples TRBV7-9 to TRBJ2-1, with TRBD2 identical over 12 bases. Per the germline V gene, CDR1 is SEHNR and CDR2 is FQNEAQ (reference sequence). There are 16 residues in the CDR3. V shed 5 bases and J 4 bases; nucleotides not matched to a gene: 6. The DNA for the CDR3 is TGTGCCAGCAGCGACGTGGGGACTAGCGGGTACAATGAGCAGTTCTTC. Amino acids: CASSDVGTSGYNEQFF.

V is TRBV7-8 and J is TRBJ1-2; D call uncertain. The CDR3 runs 14 residues. Trimming took 2 bases from V and 3 from J, leaving 10 bases between them. Germline V lookup: CDR1 SGHVS, CDR2 FQNEAQ. This CDR3 is CASSLWSEDYGYTF. CDR3 coding DNA: TGTGCCAGCAGCTTATGGTCCGAGGACTATGGCTACACCTTC. The whole variable domain, remainder taken from reference TRBV7-8 and TRBJ1-2, is GAGVSQSPRYKVAKRGQDVALRCDPISGHVSLFWYQQALGQGPEFLTYFQNEAQLDKSGLPSDRFFAERPEGSVSTLKIQRTQQEDSAVYLCASSLWSEDYGYTFGSGTRLTVV.

CDR3 nucleotide sequence: TGTGCCAGTAGCACCTATAGCGGGAGCTCCTACGAGCAGTACTTC. Its protein product is CASSTYSGSSYEQYF. V is TRBV19 and J is TRBJ2-7, with 9 bases that match TRBD2. Trimming cost V 6 bases and J 0 bases; bases outside gene matches: 6. Germline loops: CDR1 LNHDA, CDR2 SQIVND (reference sequence). The CDR3 consists of 15 residues.

The CDR3 sequence is CASSKLAESSYNEQFF. CDR3 in DNA: TGTGCCAGCAGTAAACTAGCGGAGAGCTCCTACAATGAGCAGTTCTTC. V and J are TRBV2 and TRBJ2-1; 8 nucleotides agree with TRBD2. The CDR3 sequence is 16 residues long. Germline assignment: CDR1 SNHLY and CDR2 FYNNEI. V trimming: 5 bases; J trimming: 0 bases; junction bases outside the gene matches: 6. The variable domain in full, with the rest retrieved from reference TRBV2 and TRBJ2-1, is EPEVTQTPSHQVTQMGQEVILRCVPISNHLYFYWYRQILGQKVEFLVSFYNNEISEKSEIFDDQFSVERPDGSNFTLKIRSTKLEDSAMYFCASSKLAESSYNEQFFGPGTRLTVL.

The chain couples TRBV9 to TRBJ2-7, with 13 bases fitting TRBD2. This CDR3 comprises 15 residues. V trimming: 3 bases; J trimming: 6 bases; junction bases outside the gene matches: 6. The germline V gene encodes CDR1 SGDLS and CDR2 YYNGEE. The CDR3 DNA follows: TGTGCCAGCAGCGCCCGGACTAGCGGGAGCGTCGAGCAGTACTTC. Its protein is CASSARTSGSVEQYF.

In this sample, this clone turned up a few times. The rearrangement joins TRBV2 to TRBJ1-1; the D gene is possibly TRBD1 (5 bases). V was pared by 2 bases and J by 7 bases, with 14 bases between. CDR3 length: 14 amino acids. From germline, CDR1 is SNHLY and CDR2 FYNNEI. This CDR3 is CASSESGSGDEAFF. The CDR3 DNA reads TGTGCCAGCAGTGAATCAGGGTCGGGTGATGAAGCTTTCTTT.

The chain uses TRBV28 and TRBJ2-7; possible D gene TRBD1, 6 bases. This CDR3 is 13 amino acids long. From germline, CDR1 is MDHEN and CDR2 SYDVKM. V was trimmed by 6 bases and J by 1 base, leaving 10 bases between them. The chain's CDR3 is CASRFTGSYEQYF. The DNA for the CDR3 is TGTGCCAGCAGATTTACAGGGTCCTACGAGCAGTACTTC.

V and J are TRBV4-1 and TRBJ1-5; weak D call: TRBD1 (5 bases). Germline CDR1 reads MGHRA; CDR2 reads YSYEKL. This CDR3 has 14 residues. Trimming removed 1 base at V and 7 bases at J, with 11 bases between. The CDR3 nucleotides read TGCGCCAGCAGCCAAGGGGGGTTCGGGCAGCCCCAGCATTTT. Encoded protein: CASSQGGFGQPQHF.

In its sample, this clone was seen many times. This CDR3 is also generated by other DNA sequences in the sample. CDR3 amino acids: CASSGGGPYEQYF. CDR3 in DNA: TGTGCCAGCAGTGGGGGGGGACCCTACGAGCAGTACTTC. The chain carries TRBV28 and TRBJ2-7, with TRBD2 matching 7 bases. After removal of 5 bases from V and 2 bases from J, the junction contained 3 bases not matched to a gene. This CDR3 region has 13 residues. Germline-derived CDR1 and CDR2 are MDHEN and SYDVKM.

The chain employs TRBV4-1 and TRBJ2-1; a weak D match, TRBD1 (6 bases). Germline CDR1 reads MGHRA; CDR2 reads YSYEKL. The V end was cut by 1 base, the J end by 7 bases, with 23 bases between. The CDR3 consists of 18 residues. The CDR3 protein is CASSQAPYQGQGPNEQFF. In DNA, the CDR3 is TGCGCCAGCAGCCAAGCTCCCTACCAGGGGCAGGGGCCTAATGAGCAGTTCTTC.

The gene calls are TRBV13 and TRBJ2-1; 11 bases map to TRBD2. After removal of 4 bases from V and 9 bases from J, the junction contained 8 bases not matched to a gene. The CDR3 sequence is 15 residues long. Germline values: CDR1 PRHDT, CDR2 FYEKMQ (reference sequence). This chain's CDR3 is CASSSTSGSRPEQFF. CDR3 DNA: TGTGCCAGCAGCTCAACTAGCGGGAGTCGGCCTGAGCAGTTCTTC.

Concerning this clone itself: The junction and the germline gene differ at one end; a read error may be behind it. The J gene is TRBJ2-2, the V gene TRBV27; 10 positions agree with TRBD1. CDR3 length equals 16 residues. Germline V gives CDR1 MNHEY, CDR2 SMNVEV (reference sequence). The CDR3 DNA sequence: TGTGCCAGTAGTTTAAGGGGACAGGGGATCGCCCGGGAGCTGTTTTTT. Protein: CASSLRGQGIARELFF.